Presented here are 11 T cell receptor beta chains from one specimen sequenced in a study of response to subunit inactivated influenza vaccine. TCRdb reprocessed the RT-PCR reads with MiXCR, giving one entry per CDR3 protein. This table holds 450,000 to 600,000 distinct CDR3 sequences, about 8% found once. Sequenced here: PBMCs from blood, sampled around 25 months after vaccination. The receptors here all came from a man in his fifties or sixties who received an inactivated influenza vaccine.

This clonotype was recorded a few times. The gene calls are TRBV10-3 and TRBJ2-7; TRBD2 matches at 9 bases. Germline CDR1 ENHRY, CDR2 SYGVKD. The junction had 6 bases not matched to a gene; V was cut back by 3 bases and J by 3 bases. CDR3 length equals 15 residues. Here the CDR3 DNA reads TGTGCCATCAGTGAAGGTAGCGGGGGAGTCTACGAGCAGTACTTC. Translating it yields CAISEGSGGVYEQYF.

About this clonotype: At one boundary the junction diverges from the germline segment, which might be a read error. V is TRBV5-1 and J is TRBJ1-1, with a possible D match to TRBD1 (6 bases). Germline V CDR1 and CDR2: SGHRS, YFSETQ. CDR3 length: 15 amino acids. CDR3 residues: CASSLSGALNTEVFF. In DNA form, the CDR3 reads TGCGCCAGCAGCTTGTCGGGGGCTTTGAACACTGAAGTTTTCTTT.

This clonotype was recorded at least ten times. The rearrangement uses TRBV11-1 and TRBJ2-2; 7 bases match TRBD2. Germline CDR1 SGHAT, CDR2 FQDESV (reference sequence). The CDR3 spans 21 residues. The trim removed 2 bases at V and 1 base at J, leaving 19 bases unmatched. CDR3 in DNA: TGTGCCAGCAGCTTAATTACCTACGATGGGGAGGGTACCAGGAACACCGGGGAGCTGTTTTTT. As protein: CASSLITYDGEGTRNTGELFF.

This clonotype has at least ten counts. The chain joins TRBV25-1 to TRBJ2-2; D might be TRBD1 or TRBD2, each matching 6 bases. V was clipped by 2 bases and J by 5 bases, with 12 bases between them. The CDR3 sequence is 15 residues long. Germline-derived CDR1 and CDR2 are MGHDK and SYGVNS. The CDR3 loop is CASSERGRDTGELFF. The DNA of the CDR3 is TGTGCCAGCAGTGAACGGGGGCGCGATACCGGGGAGCTGTTTTTT.

This clonotype was counted a few times. The chain joins TRBV20-1 to TRBJ2-7, with D possibly TRBD2 on 8 matching bases. The V and J ends lost 5 bases and 1 base respectively, with 18 bases between them. The CDR3 runs to 15 residues. Germline CDR1 DFQATT, CDR2 SNEGSKA (reference sequence). CDR3 DNA: TGCAGTGCTCTACTCGGGGGGGGACAGTCCTACGAGCAGTACTTC. Amino acid sequence: CSALLGGGQSYEQYF.

This clonotype was counted at least ten times. The gene calls are TRBV2 and TRBJ2-5, with 7 bases identical to TRBD2. Germline-derived CDR1 and CDR2 are SNHLY and FYNNEI. Unmatched junction bases numbered 2, after V lost 0 bases and J lost 1 base. The CDR3 has 15 residues. The CDR3 DNA is TGTGCCAGCAGTGAAGCGGGACTAACCCAAGAGACCCAGTACTTC. This encodes CASSEAGLTQETQYF.

This clonotype was counted only a few times. Here the CDR3 reads CASSFAEVAILHF. DNA for the CDR3: TGTGCCAGCAGTTTTGCGGAGGTAGCCATCCTCCACTTT. The chain recombines TRBV28 with TRBJ1-6; D call uncertain. V lost 3 bases to trimming and J lost 15 bases, with 15 bases between them. The CDR3 loop spans 13 amino acids. CDR1 and CDR2 from the germline V gene are MDHEN and SYDVKM.

The chain is built from TRBV7-2 and TRBJ2-5; 9 nucleotides agree with TRBD2. V lost 4 bases to trimming and J lost 9 bases; unmatched junction nucleotides: 9. The CDR3 totals 14 residues. The V gene's germline CDR1 is SGHTA and CDR2 FQGNSA. CDR3 sequence: CASSSSGLASSQYF. The CDR3 DNA reads TGTGCCAGCAGCTCCTCAGGACTAGCGTCGTCCCAGTACTTC.

This clonotype appeared a few times. The chain couples TRBV20-1 to TRBJ2-5, with 11 nucleotides matching TRBD1. The CDR3 loop spans 14 amino acids. V shed 6 bases and J 5 bases; nucleotides not matched to a gene: 8. Germline CDR1 is DFQATT and CDR2 is SNEGSKA (reference sequence). CDR3 bases: TGCAGTGCCACCGGACAGGGGGCCAGCGAGACCCAGTACTTC. This translates into CSATGQGASETQYF.

The sample holds a few counts of this clonotype. The CDR3: CASTGTFLQGLSYNEQFF. The CDR3 DNA reads as TGTGCCAGCACAGGGACTTTTTTGCAGGGTCTCTCCTACAATGAGCAGTTCTTC. J is TRBJ2-1 and V is TRBV6-2 or TRBV6-3; TRBD2 is a possible D gene (6 bases). In germline, CDR1 is MNHEY, CDR2 SVGEGT. V lost 7 bases to trimming and J lost 0 bases, with 22 bases between them. The CDR3 runs 18 residues.

Only a few counts were recorded for this clonotype. The chain is built from TRBV20-1 and TRBJ2-7; 10 nucleotides line up with TRBD1. The V segment lost 4 bases and the J segment 7 bases; nucleotides outside the gene matches: 7. This CDR3 is 13 amino acids long. The germline V gene has CDR1 DFQATT and CDR2 SNEGSKA (reference sequence). This chain's CDR3 is CSATGTGVSEQYF. CDR3 sequence (DNA): TGCAGTGCTACCGGGACAGGGGTCTCTGAGCAGTACTTC.